Listed below are T cell receptor beta chains from one sample, sequenced in a study of T cells in Graves' hyperthyroidism and ophthalmopathy. From the multiplex PCR reads, TCRdb called clonotypes with MiXCR, one entry per CDR3 protein. The sample carries 600,000 or so distinct CDR3 sequences, 14% recorded once. Sequenced material: blood. The receptors originated from a woman under 30 with Graves' ophthalmopathy. Each CDR3 is given with its conserved first and last residue. A D gene is named only where the DNA matches it firmly. Size tells how often a clone was seen (once, few, many) or the class of an expanded clone, and some rows leave it out.

j_call d_call clone_size v_call cdr3_aa cdr3_nt
TRBJ2-7 - many TRBV7-9 CASSPGAGLSYEQYF TGTGCCAGCAGCCCCGGGGCGGGCTTATCCTACGAGCAGTACTTC
TRBJ2-7 TRBD2 - TRBV28 CASSLSLSGSPNRIYEQYF TGTGCCAGCAGTTTATCCCTTAGCGGGAGCCCCAATCGAATCTACGAGCAGTACTTC
TRBJ1-1 TRBD1 many TRBV20-1 CSATRGTEAFF TGCAGTGCGACCAGGGGGACTGAAGCTTTCTTT
TRBJ1-2 - few TRBV9 CASSVVGGGFANGYTF TGTGCCAGCAGCGTAGTCGGGGGGGGCTTTGCAAATGGCTACACCTTC
TRBJ1-5 - many TRBV20-1 CSATQGRDQPQHF TGCAGTGCTACACAGGGACGGGATCAGCCCCAGCATTTT
TRBJ2-2 - - TRBV2 CASSEDPGLNIQYFGAGELFF -
TRBJ1-2 - many TRBV4-2 CASSHPDRSSYGYTF TGTGCCAGCAGCCATCCCGACCGGTCTTCCTATGGCTACACCTTC
TRBJ2-7 - - TRBV10-3 CAIRDIGSYEQYF TGTGCCATCCGGGACATTGGCTCCTACGAGCAGTACTTC
TRBJ2-7 - many TRBV27 CASSLRARSAFGQPITYEQYF TGTGCCAGCAGTTTAAGGGCGCGGAGCGCCTTCGGACAACCAATCACCTACGAGCAGTACTTC
TRBJ2-1 - - TRBV7-7 CASSLDLSSSYNEQFF TGTGCTAGCAGTTTAGACTTATCTAGCTCCTACAATGAGCAGTTCTTC
TRBJ1-2 - few TRBV24-1 CATSDTSDSYGYTF TGTGCCACCAGTGATACAAGCGACAGCTATGGCTACACCTTC
TRBJ1-2 - - TRBV6-5 CASSLQNAGYGYTF TGTGCCAGCAGTTTACAAAACGCGGGCTATGGCTACACCTTC
TRBJ2-3 - - TRBV7-8 CASSPHQGFSTDTQYF TGTGCCAGCAGCCCGCATCAGGGGTTTAGCACAGATACGCAGTATTTT
TRBJ1-5 TRBD1 many TRBV6-2/TRBV6-3 CASSRSSQGLFGNQPQHF TGTGCCAGCAGTCGATCCTCACAGGGGTTGTTTGGCAATCAGCCCCAGCATTTT
TRBJ2-7 TRBD2 - TRBV7-3 CASSLQGTSGRSYEQYF TGTGCCAGCAGCTTACAAGGGACTAGCGGGCGCTCCTACGAGCAGTACTTC
TRBJ1-5 - few TRBV5-6 CASSFWSRNANQPQHF TGTGCCAGCAGCTTCTGGTCGAGGAATGCCAATCAGCCCCAGCATTTT
TRBJ1-5 - many TRBV27 CASSGVGSYSNQPQHF TGTGCCAGCAGTGGTGTGGGGTCTTATAGCAATCAGCCCCAGCATTTT
TRBJ1-5 - few TRBV6-1 CASSPPPSTHGDQPQHF TGTGCCAGCAGCCCCCCCCCCTCGACCCATGGGGATCAGCCCCAGCATTTT
TRBJ2-7 - many TRBV3-1 CASSQVSAATYEQYF TGTGCCAGCAGCCAAGTGTCGGCAGCTACCTACGAGCAGTACTTC
TRBJ2-7 - many TRBV20-1 CSARDWASPYEQYF TGCAGTGCTAGAGATTGGGCTAGCCCCTACGAGCAGTACTTC
TRBJ1-5 - many TRBV6-2/TRBV6-3 CASRQTHQEQHNQPQHF TGTGCCAGCAGACAGACCCATCAGGAGCAGCACAATCAGCCCCAGCATTTT
TRBJ1-4 - many TRBV6-1 CASSELVWTNEKLFF TGTGCCAGCAGTGAACTGGTATGGACTAATGAAAAACTGTTTTTT
TRBJ2-7 TRBD1 - TRBV11-3 CASSFGTGRGYEQYF TGTGCCAGCAGTTTCGGGACAGGGCGGGGGTACGAGCAGTACTTC
TRBJ1-2 TRBD1 few TRBV4-1 CASTGRGGGSRGYTF TGCGCCAGCACGGGCAGGGGAGGGGGCTCGAGAGGCTACACCTTC